In this sample, the clone carrying this T cell receptor beta chain turned up a few times. Measured with immunoSEQ multiplex PCR; TCRdb has only the in-frame clones, and not every one. The sample holds fewer than 250,000 clones, around 84% seen once. This entry belongs to a study of blood T cell repertoires in COVID-19. Study summary: T cells, B-cell-depleted T cells, or PBMCs provided the cDNA or gDNA that served as material.

Germline V gene sequence: CDR1 WNHNN, CDR2 SYGVQD (reference sequence). V shed 5 bases and J 4 bases; nucleotides not matched to a gene: 4. The CDR3 runs 13 residues. The chain combines TRBV10-1 with TRBJ1-2; 7 nucleotides line up with TRBD1. The sequence was collected from a middle-aged woman who had recovered from COVID-19. Sequencing was done on a sample of PBMCs or T cells enriched from blood (not recorded which). The CDR3 DNA sequence: TGCGCCAGCAGTTTGGACAGGCTCTATGGCTACACCTTC. Its protein is CASSLDRLYGYTF.